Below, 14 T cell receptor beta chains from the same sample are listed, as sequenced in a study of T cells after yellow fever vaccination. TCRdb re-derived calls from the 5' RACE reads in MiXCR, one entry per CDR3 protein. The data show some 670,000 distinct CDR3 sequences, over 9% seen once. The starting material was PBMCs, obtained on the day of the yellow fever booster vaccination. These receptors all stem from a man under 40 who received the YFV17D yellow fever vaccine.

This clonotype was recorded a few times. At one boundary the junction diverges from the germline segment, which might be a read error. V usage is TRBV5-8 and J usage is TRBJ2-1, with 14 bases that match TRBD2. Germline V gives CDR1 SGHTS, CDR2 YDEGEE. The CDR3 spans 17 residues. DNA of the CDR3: TGCGCCAGCAGCTTGTCGACCGGGACTAGCGGGGGTGCCGAGCAGTTCTTC. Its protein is CASSLSTGTSGGAEQFF.

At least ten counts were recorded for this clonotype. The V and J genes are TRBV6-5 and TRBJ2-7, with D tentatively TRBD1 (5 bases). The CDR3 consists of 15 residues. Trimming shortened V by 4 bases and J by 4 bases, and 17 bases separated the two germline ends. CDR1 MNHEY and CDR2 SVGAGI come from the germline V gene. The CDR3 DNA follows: TGTGCCAGCAGTTCCACCGGACGAAGGGGTTACGAGCAGTACTTC. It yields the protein CASSSTGRRGYEQYF.

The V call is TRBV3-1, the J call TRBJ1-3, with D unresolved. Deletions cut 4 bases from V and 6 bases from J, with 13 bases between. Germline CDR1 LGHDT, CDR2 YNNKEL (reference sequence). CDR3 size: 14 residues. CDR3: CASSPEAGINTIYF. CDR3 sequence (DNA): TGTGCCAGCAGCCCCGAAGCTGGGATAAACACCATATATTTT.

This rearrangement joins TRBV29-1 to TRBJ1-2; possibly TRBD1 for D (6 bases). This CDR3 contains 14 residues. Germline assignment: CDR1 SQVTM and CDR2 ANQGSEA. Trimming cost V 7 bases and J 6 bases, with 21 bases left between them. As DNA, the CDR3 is TGCAGCGCTCTCGCCGGGCAGGGGATGGATGGCTACACCTTC. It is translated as CSALAGQGMDGYTF.

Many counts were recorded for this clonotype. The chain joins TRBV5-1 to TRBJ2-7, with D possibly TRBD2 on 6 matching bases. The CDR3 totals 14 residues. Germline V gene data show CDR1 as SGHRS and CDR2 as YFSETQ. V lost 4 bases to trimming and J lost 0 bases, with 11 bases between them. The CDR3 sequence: CASSAGSPSYEQYF. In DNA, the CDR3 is TGCGCCAGCAGCGCGGGGTCTCCCTCCTACGAGCAGTACTTC.

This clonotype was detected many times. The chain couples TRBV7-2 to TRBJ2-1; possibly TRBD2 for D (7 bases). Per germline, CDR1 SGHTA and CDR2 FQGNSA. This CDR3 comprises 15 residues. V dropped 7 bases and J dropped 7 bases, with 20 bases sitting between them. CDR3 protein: CASTRGGALGNEQFF. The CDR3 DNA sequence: TGTGCCAGCACACGAGGGGGGGCGCTCGGGAATGAGCAGTTCTTC.

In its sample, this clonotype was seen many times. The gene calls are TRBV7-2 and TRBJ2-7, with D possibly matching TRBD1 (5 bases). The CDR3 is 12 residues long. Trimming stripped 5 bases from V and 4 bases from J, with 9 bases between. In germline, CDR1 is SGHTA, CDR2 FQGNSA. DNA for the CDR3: TGTGCCAGCAGCCCCCCAGGGTACGAGCAGTACTTC. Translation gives CASSPPGYEQYF.

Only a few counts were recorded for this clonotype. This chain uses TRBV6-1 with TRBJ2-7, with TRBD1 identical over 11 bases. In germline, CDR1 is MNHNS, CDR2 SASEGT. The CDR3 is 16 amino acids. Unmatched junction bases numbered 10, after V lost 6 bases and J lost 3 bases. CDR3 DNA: TGTGCCAGCAGCTCCGGGACAGGGGGATCCTACTACGAGCAGTACTTC. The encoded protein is CASSSGTGGSYYEQYF.

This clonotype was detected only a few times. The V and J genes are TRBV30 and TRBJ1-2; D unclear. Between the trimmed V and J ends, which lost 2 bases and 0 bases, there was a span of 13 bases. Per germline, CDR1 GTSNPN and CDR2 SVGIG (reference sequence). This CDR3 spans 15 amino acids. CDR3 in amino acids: CAWSWTGFPNYGYTF. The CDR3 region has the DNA TGTGCCTGGAGTTGGACGGGATTCCCTAACTATGGCTACACCTTC.

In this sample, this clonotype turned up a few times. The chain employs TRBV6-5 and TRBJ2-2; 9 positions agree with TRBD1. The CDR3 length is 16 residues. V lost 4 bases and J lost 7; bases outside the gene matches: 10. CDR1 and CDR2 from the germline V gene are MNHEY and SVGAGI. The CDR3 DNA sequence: TGTGCCAGCAGTTCGAACAGGGGGCGCTTGGTCGGGGAGCTGTTTTTT. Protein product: CASSSNRGRLVGELFF.

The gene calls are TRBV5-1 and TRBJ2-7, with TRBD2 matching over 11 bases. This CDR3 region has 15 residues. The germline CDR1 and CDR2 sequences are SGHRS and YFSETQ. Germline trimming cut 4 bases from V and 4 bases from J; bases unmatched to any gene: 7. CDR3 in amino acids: CASSVGLAVIYEQYF. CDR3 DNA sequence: TGCGCCAGCAGCGTGGGACTAGCGGTTATTTACGAGCAGTACTTC.

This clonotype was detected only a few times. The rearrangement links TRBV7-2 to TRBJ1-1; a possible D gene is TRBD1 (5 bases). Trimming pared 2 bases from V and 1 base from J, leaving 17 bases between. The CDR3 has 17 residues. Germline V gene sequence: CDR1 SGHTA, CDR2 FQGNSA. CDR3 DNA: TGTGCCAGCAGCTTAAGATGGGGCCCCACCGCGAACACTGAAGCTTTCTTT. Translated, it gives CASSLRWGPTANTEAFF.

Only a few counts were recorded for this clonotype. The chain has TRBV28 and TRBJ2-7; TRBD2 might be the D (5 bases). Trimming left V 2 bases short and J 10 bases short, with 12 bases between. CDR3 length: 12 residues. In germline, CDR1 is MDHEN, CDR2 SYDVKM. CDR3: CASSLGNRGQYF. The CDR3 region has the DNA TGTGCCAGCAGTTTAGGCAACCGGGGTCAGTACTTC.

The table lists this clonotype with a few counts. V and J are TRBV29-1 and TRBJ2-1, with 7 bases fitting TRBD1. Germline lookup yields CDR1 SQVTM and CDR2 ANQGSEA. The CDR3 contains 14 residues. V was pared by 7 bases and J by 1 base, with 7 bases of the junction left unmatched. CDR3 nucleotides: TGCAGCGCTAAACAGGGGCCATCCTACAATGAGCAGTTCTTC. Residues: CSAKQGPSYNEQFF.